The rows below give T cell receptor beta chains drawn from one sample of a study of blood T cell repertoires in COVID-19. TCRdb's copy holds only in-frame clones and misses some; the assay was immunoSEQ multiplex PCR. The sample lists under 200,000 clones, approximately 86% occurring once. Sequencing was done on a sample of PBMCs or T cells enriched from blood (not recorded which). The source of these receptors is a woman in her sixties with acute COVID-19. Both conserved end residues are part of each CDR3. D genes are given only for firm matches. A row's size may be missing; if present it is once, few, many or a size class.

clone_size | j_call | v_call | d_call | cdr3_aa | cdr3_nt
NA | TRBJ2-1 | TRBV25-1 | NA | CASGRDSYNEQFF | TGTGCCAGCGGAAGGGACTCTTACAATGAGCAGTTCTTC
NA | TRBJ1-2 | TRBV10-3 | NA | CASGGVSNYGYTF | TGTGCCTCCGGCGGGGTGTCTAACTATGGCTACACCTTC
NA | TRBJ1-2 | TRBV3-1/TRBV3-2 | TRBD1 | CASSPRDRGLGATF | TGTGCCAGCAGCCCCCGGGACAGGGGGCTGGGTGCCACCTTC
many | TRBJ2-1 | TRBV4-1 | TRBD2 | CASSQGTSGIHEQFF | TGCGCCAGCAGCCAAGGGACTAGCGGGATTCATGAGCAGTTCTTC
NA | TRBJ1-4 | TRBV27 | NA | CASTIDRNNEKLFF | TGTGCCAGCACCATAGACAGAAACAATGAAAAACTGTTTTTT
once | TRBJ1-2 | TRBV28 | TRBD1 | CASSRPGQGASYTF | TGTGCCAGCAGCCGACCCGGACAGGGGGCGAGCTACACCTTC
NA | TRBJ1-2 | TRBV27 | NA | CASSRLGPSGPYGYTF | TGTGCCAGCAGCCGCTTGGGCCCTTCCGGCCCCTATGGCTACACCTTC
NA | TRBJ1-1 | TRBV28 | NA | CASRPGRMNTEAFF | TGTGCCAGCAGGCCTGGGCGAATGAACACTGAAGCTTTCTTT
NA | TRBJ2-2 | TRBV19 | NA | CASFAGNTGELFF | TGTGCCAGTTTCGCGGGCAACACCGGGGAGCTGTTTTTT
NA | TRBJ2-2 | TRBV4-2 | NA | CASSRDRRAGGELFF | TGTGCCAGCAGTCGTGATAGGAGGGCCGGAGGGGAGCTGTTTTTT
once | TRBJ2-3 | TRBV6-5 | TRBD2 | CASSSRGAGGGDTQYF | TGTGCCAGCAGTTCCCGGGGAGCGGGGGGAGGAGATACGCAGTATTTT
NA | TRBJ1-6 | TRBV7-2 | NA | CASTSRTVYNSPLHF | TGTGCCAGCACCTCGCGGACTGTTTATAATTCACCCCTCCACTTT
NA | TRBJ1-3 | TRBV10-3 | NA | CAIKPTQILNTIYF | TGTGCCATCAAACCCACCCAGATCCTAAACACCATATATTTT
NA | TRBJ2-7 | TRBV5-1 | TRBD1 | CASQGVNSYEQYF | TGCGCCAGCCAGGGGGTTAACTCCTACGAGCAGTACTTC
NA | TRBJ2-3 | TRBV5-1 | TRBD1 | CASSARITGGAGTDTQYF | TGCGCCAGCAGCGCGCGCATAACAGGGGGCGCGGGCACAGATACGCAGTATTTT
NA | TRBJ2-1 | TRBV7-6 | TRBD2 | CASSPGFGTRFSEQFF | TGTGCCAGCAGCCCTGGGTTCGGGACTAGATTTAGTGAGCAGTTCTTC
NA | TRBJ1-5 | TRBV7-2 | NA | CATSGFNQPQHF | TGTGCCACCTCAGGTTTCAATCAGCCCCAGCATTTT
NA | TRBJ1-1 | TRBV11-3 | TRBD1 | CASSLTGQANTEAFF | TGTGCCAGCAGCTTGACGGGACAGGCGAACACTGAAGCTTTCTTT
NA | TRBJ2-3 | TRBV7-8 | TRBD2 | CASSRDYTDTQYF | TGTGCCAGCAGCCGGGACTACACAGATACGCAGTATTTT
NA | TRBJ1-6 | TRBV5-8 | TRBD1 | CASSLTGEPPLHF | TGTGCCAGCAGCTTGACAGGGGAACCACCCCTCCACTTT
once | TRBJ2-1 | TRBV7-2 | NA | CASSLDSLSYNEQFF | TGTGCCAGCAGCCTCGACTCCCTCTCCTACAATGAGCAGTTCTTC
NA | TRBJ2-6 | TRBV4-1 | TRBD1 | CASSRGQGLSGANVLTF | TGCGCCAGCAGCCGGGGACAGGGCCTCTCTGGGGCCAACGTCCTGACTTTC
NA | TRBJ2-7 | TRBV10-3 | TRBD2 | CAISPGTSGFYEQYF | TGTGCCATCAGCCCCGGGACTAGCGGGTTCTACGAGCAGTACTTC
medium-sized | TRBJ2-1 | TRBV27 | NA | CASSPRQGGFNNEQFF | TGTGCCAGCAGTCCCCGGCAGGGGGGATTCAACAATGAGCAGTTCTTC
NA | TRBJ1-5 | TRBV6-5 | TRBD1 | CASRLTGTSNQPQHF | TGTGCCAGCAGACTGACAGGGACTAGCAATCAGCCCCAGCATTTT
NA | TRBJ2-5 | TRBV4-3 | TRBD2 | CASSQTGGAGQETQYF | TGCGCCAGCAGCCAAACGGGGGGGGCGGGGCAAGAGACCCAGTACTTC
NA | TRBJ2-1 | TRBV28 | NA | CASFGGVANEQFF | TGTGCCAGCTTTGGGGGCGTTGCCAATGAGCAGTTCTTC
once | TRBJ1-2 | TRBV5-1 | NA | CASSSGHEGGYTF | TGCGCCAGCAGCTCGGGACATGAGGGAGGCTACACCTTC
NA | TRBJ1-5 | TRBV27 | NA | CASSPSRQGNQPQHF | TGTGCCAGCAGTCCCAGCCGACAGGGCAATCAGCCCCAGCATTTT
NA | TRBJ1-6 | TRBV14 | TRBD1 | CASSQEIVWDRRPISPLHF | TGTGCCAGCAGCCAAGAGATCGTTTGGGACAGGAGGCCCATTTCACCCCTCCACTTT
NA | TRBJ1-2 | TRBV30 | NA | CAWSWPGGQGGYTF | TGTGCCTGGAGTTGGCCGGGGGGGCAGGGTGGCTACACCTTC
NA | TRBJ1-5 | TRBV3-1/TRBV3-2 | NA | CASSQLLDQPQHF | TGTGCCAGCAGCCAACTCCTCGATCAGCCCCAGCATTTT
NA | TRBJ1-5 | TRBV4-2 | NA | CASSPISVGRSNQPQHF | TGTGCCAGCAGCCCAATTTCCGTGGGGAGGAGCAATCAGCCCCAGCATTTT
few | TRBJ1-6 | TRBV27 | NA | CASSFLLNSPLHF | TGTGCCAGCAGTTTTCTCCTAAATTCACCCCTCCACTTT
NA | TRBJ1-3 | TRBV30 | NA | CAWNEAGWSGNTIYF | TGTGCCTGGAACGAGGCAGGGTGGTCTGGAAACACCATATATTTT
NA | TRBJ1-1 | TRBV6-2/TRBV6-3 | TRBD1 | CASSNDRVDTEAFF | TGTGCCAGCAGCAACGACAGGGTCGACACTGAAGCTTTCTTT
NA | TRBJ2-7 | TRBV5-6 | NA | CASTTGLFLSEQYF | TGTGCCAGCACTACCGGACTATTTTTGAGCGAGCAGTACTTC